The present T cell receptor beta chain was sequenced within a study of tumour-infiltrating T cells in Burkitt lymphoma. Across the whole study: This cohort included all epidemiological subtypes of Burkitt lymphoma. Productive clonality predicted overall and progression-free survival. Study-wide results and limits: Several public clonotypes were shared across many Burkitt lymphoma patients.

About this clone: Its cognate antigen is unknown.

The assay was immunoSEQ multiplex PCR, and TCRdb's table has in-frame clones only and misses some. In the table there are roughly 710 clones, around 15% of which are singletons. V lost 8 bases to trimming and J lost 0 bases; unmatched junction nucleotides: 0. Germline CDR1 reads ENHRY; CDR2 reads SYGVKD. The length of the CDR3 is 12 residues. The clonotype originates from a human donor with Burkitt lymphoma. Material for sequencing was tumor tissue. The chain links TRBV10-3 to TRBJ2-7; 8 bases align to TRBD2. CDR3: CAIGTSSYEQYF. As DNA, the CDR3 is TGTGCCATCGGGACTAGCTCCTACGAGCAGTACTTC.